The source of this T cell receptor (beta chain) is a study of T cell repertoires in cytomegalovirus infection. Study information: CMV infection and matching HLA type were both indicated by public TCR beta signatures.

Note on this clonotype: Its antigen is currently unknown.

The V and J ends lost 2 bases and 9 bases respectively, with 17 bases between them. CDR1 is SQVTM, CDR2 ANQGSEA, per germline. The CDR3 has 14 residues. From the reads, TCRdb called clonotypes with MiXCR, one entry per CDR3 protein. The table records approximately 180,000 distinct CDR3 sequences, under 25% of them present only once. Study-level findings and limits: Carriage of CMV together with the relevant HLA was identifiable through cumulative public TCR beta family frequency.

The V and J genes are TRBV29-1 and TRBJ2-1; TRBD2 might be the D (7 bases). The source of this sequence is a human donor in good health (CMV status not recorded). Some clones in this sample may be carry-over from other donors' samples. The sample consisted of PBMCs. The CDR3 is CSVEIGLVGAEQFF. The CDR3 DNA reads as TGCAGCGTTGAAATCGGACTAGTGGGGGCTGAGCAGTTCTTC.